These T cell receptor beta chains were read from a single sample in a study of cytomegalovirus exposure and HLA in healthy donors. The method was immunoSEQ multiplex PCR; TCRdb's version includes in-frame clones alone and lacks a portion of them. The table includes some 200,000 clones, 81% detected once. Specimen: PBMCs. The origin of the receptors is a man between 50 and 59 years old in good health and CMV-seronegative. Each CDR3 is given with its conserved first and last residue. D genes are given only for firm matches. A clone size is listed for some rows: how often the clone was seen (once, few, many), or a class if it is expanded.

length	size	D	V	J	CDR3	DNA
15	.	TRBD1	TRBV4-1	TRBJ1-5	CASSHEQGAYQPQHF	TGCGCCAGCAGCCATGAACAGGGGGCGTATCAGCCCCAGCATTTT
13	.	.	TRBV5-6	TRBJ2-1	CASSPIENNEQFF	TGTGCCAGCAGCCCTATCGAGAACAATGAGCAGTTCTTC
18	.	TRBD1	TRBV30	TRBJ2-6	CACSPGTGVFSGANVLTF	TGTGCCTGTTCACCCGGGACAGGGGTTTTCTCTGGGGCCAACGTCCTGACTTTC
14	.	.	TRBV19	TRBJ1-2	CASSIDSGNYGYTF	TGTGCCAGTAGTATTGATAGCGGTAACTATGGCTACACCTTC
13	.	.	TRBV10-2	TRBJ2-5	CASSETWRATQYF	TGCGCCAGCAGTGAAACTTGGAGGGCGACCCAGTACTTC
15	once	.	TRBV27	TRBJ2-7	CASSLGGTASYEQYF	TGTGCCAGCAGTTTAGGGGGGACTGCTTCCTACGAGCAGTACTTC
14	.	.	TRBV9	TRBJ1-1	CATGPGLGGTEAFF	TGTGCCACAGGACCGGGCCTCGGGGGGACTGAAGCTTTCTTT
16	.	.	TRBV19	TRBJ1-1	CASSTNRQTLNTEAFF	TGTGCCAGTAGTACCAATAGACAGACCTTGAACACTGAAGCTTTCTTT
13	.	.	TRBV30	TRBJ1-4	CAWSVGGQEKLFF	TGTGCCTGGAGTGTGGGGGGTCAAGAAAAACTGTTTTTT
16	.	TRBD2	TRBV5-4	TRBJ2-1	CASSPGLAVSYNEQFF	TGTGCCAGCAGCCCGGGACTAGCGGTATCCTACAATGAGCAGTTCTTC
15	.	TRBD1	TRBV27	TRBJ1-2	CASRETGVGNYGYTF	TGTGCCAGCAGAGAAACAGGGGTTGGGAACTATGGCTACACCTTC
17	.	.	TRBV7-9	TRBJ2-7	CASSSGGGREAYYEQYF	TGTGCCAGCAGCTCCGGGGGTGGGCGGGAAGCTTACTACGAGCAGTACTTC
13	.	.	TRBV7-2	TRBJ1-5	CASSLRSNQPQHF	TGTGCCAGCAGCTTACGTAGCAATCAGCCCCAGCATTTT
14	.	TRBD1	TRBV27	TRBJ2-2	CAGSRQGVVGELFF	TGTGCCGGCAGTCGACAGGGGGTCGTCGGGGAGCTGTTTTTT
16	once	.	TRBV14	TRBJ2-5	CASSPLRQGRQETQYF	TGTGCCAGCAGCCCTTTGAGGCAGGGCCGGCAAGAGACCCAGTACTTC
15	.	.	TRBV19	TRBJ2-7	CASSISAHSGYEQYF	.
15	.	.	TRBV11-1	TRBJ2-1	CASTPGCPRPNEQFF	TGTGCCAGCACCCCAGGGTGTCCCAGGCCCAATGAGCAGTTCTTC
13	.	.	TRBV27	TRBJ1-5	CASSPTTGQPQHF	TGTGCCAGCAGTCCCACAACGGGTCAGCCCCAGCATTTT
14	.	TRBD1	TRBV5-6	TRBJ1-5	CASSWGTENQPQHF	TGTGCCAGCAGCTGGGGGACAGAGAATCAGCCCCAGCATTTT
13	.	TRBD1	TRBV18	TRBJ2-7	CASTGQGKDEQYF	TGTGCCAGCACGGGACAGGGAAAAGACGAGCAGTACTTC
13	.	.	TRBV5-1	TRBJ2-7	CASSLTGSYEQYF	TGCGCCAGCAGCTTGACGGGCTCCTACGAGCAGTACTTC
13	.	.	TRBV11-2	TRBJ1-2	CASSPHLGGGYTF	TGTGCCAGCAGCCCACACTTGGGGGGTGGCTACACCTTC
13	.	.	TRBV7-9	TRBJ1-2	CATPQGLNYGYTF	TGTGCCACCCCCCAGGGGCTTAACTATGGCTACACCTTC
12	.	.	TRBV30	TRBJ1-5	CAWRLHNQPQHF	TGTGCCTGGAGACTCCACAATCAGCCCCAGCATTTT
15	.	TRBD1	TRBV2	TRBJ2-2	CASSEQGANTGELFF	TGTGCCAGCAGTGAACAGGGGGCGAACACCGGGGAGCTGTTTTTT
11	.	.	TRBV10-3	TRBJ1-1	CAISEHTEAFF	TGTGCCATCAGTGAGCATACTGAAGCTTTCTTT
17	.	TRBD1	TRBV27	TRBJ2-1	CASSPYSPDRVGNEQFF	TGTGCCAGCAGTCCATATTCCCCCGACAGGGTTGGGAATGAGCAGTTCTTC
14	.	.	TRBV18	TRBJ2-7	CASSPFGGTAEQYF	TGTGCCAGCTCACCTTTCGGGGGTACGGCCGAGCAGTACTTC
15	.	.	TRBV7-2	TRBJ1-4	CASSTQGGLVEKLFF	TGTGCCAGCAGCACACAGGGAGGGTTAGTGGAAAAACTGTTTTTT
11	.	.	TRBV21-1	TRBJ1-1	CARGERSPAFF	TGTGCCAGAGGCGAAAGGAGCCCAGCTTTCTTT
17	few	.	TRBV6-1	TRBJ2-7	CASSEARIGGNFYEQYF	TGTGCCAGCAGTGAAGCTCGAATCGGAGGGAACTTCTACGAGCAGTACTTC
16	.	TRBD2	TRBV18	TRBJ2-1	CASSPPSGGVYNEQFF	TGTGCCAGCTCACCACCAAGCGGGGGGGTTTACAATGAGCAGTTCTTC
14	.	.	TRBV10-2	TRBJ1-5	CASSGGGSNQPQHF	TGCGCCAGCAGTGGTGGTGGCAGCAATCAGCCCCAGCATTTT
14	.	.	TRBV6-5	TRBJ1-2	CASSYTGDNYGYTF	TGTGCCAGCAGTTACACAGGTGACAACTATGGCTACACCTTC
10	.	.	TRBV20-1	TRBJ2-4	CSALFDIQYF	TGCAGTGCTCTCTTCGACATTCAGTACTTC
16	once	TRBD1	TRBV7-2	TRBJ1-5	CASSQRQGSGNQPQHF	TGTGCCAGCAGCCAAAGACAGGGGAGTGGCAATCAGCCCCAGCATTTT
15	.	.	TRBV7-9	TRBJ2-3	CASSLEGQSTDTQYF	TGTGCCAGCAGCTTGGAAGGACAAAGCACAGATACGCAGTATTTT
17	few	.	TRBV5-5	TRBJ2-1	CASSQESGRGLGYEQFF	TGTGCCAGCAGCCAAGAATCCGGCAGGGGCCTTGGGTATGAGCAGTTCTTC
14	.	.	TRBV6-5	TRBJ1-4	CASKESGRGEKLFF	TGTGCCAGCAAGGAGTCAGGGAGGGGTGAAAAACTGTTTTTT
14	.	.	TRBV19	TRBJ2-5	CASSLGEGSGVQYF	TGTGCCAGTAGTCTCGGCGAGGGGTCAGGGGTCCAGTACTTC
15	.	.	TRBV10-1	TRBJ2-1	CASSNNPGSYNEQFF	TGCGCCAGCAGTAATAACCCGGGCTCCTACAATGAGCAGTTCTTC
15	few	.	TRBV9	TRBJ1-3	CASSARQSSGNTIYF	TGTGCCAGCAGCGCCCGACAGTCCTCTGGAAACACCATATATTTT
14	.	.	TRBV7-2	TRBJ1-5	CASSRGYSNQPQHF	TGTGCCAGCAGCAGGGGATATAGCAATCAGCCCCAGCATTTT
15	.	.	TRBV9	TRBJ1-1	CASSAEVYMNTEAFF	TGTGCCAGCAGCGCCGAGGTGTACATGAACACTGAAGCTTTCTTT
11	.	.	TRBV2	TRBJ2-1	CASSVSNEQFF	TGTGCCAGCAGTGTATCTAATGAGCAGTTCTTC
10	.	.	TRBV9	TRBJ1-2	CASAGAGYTF	TGTGCCAGCGCAGGGGCGGGCTACACCTTC
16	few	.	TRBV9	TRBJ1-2	CASSVGLTDNFYGYTF	TGTGCCAGCAGCGTTGGATTGACGGACAACTTCTATGGCTACACCTTC
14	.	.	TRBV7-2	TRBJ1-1	CASSLYRESTEAFF	TGTGCCAGCAGCTTATACAGGGAAAGCACTGAAGCTTTCTTT
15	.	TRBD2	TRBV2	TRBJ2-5	CASVLGAGGQETQYF	TGTGCCAGCGTCCTAGGAGCGGGGGGCCAAGAGACCCAGTACTTC
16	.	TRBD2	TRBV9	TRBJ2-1	CASSFGTSGYYNEQFF	TGTGCCAGCAGCTTCGGGACTAGCGGGTACTACAATGAGCAGTTCTTC
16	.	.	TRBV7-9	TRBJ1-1	CASSSSNRVVGTEAFF	TGTGCCAGCAGCTCAAGTAACAGGGTGGTAGGGACTGAAGCTTTCTTT
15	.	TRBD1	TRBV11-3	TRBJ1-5	CASSLDWTGDQPQHF	TGTGCCAGCAGCTTAGATTGGACAGGGGATCAGCCCCAGCATTTT
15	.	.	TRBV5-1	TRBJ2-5	CASSLLTGIQETQYF	TGCGCCAGCAGCTTGTTAACAGGAATCCAAGAGACCCAGTACTTC
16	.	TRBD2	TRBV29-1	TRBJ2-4	CSVQTEGLVPKNIQYF	TGCAGCGTTCAAACGGAGGGACTAGTGCCCAAAAACATTCAGTACTTC
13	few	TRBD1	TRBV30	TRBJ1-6	CAWIGTDNSPLHF	TGTGCCTGGATCGGGACAGACAATTCACCCCTCCACTTT
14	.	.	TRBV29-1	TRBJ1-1	CSAARGGSNTEAFF	TGCAGCGCCGCGCGGGGGGGAAGCAACACTGAAGCTTTCTTT
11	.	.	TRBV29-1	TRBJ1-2	CSAAGEDGYTF	TGCAGCGCCGCCGGGGAAGATGGCTACACCTTC